The next 9 T cell receptor beta chains were all read from a single sample in a study of tumor-infiltrating lymphocytes in primary liver carcinoma. With a constant-region primer, TCR beta cDNA was made from approximately 500 ng of total RNA. Investigators got TCR beta libraries out of three nested multiplex PCR rounds, done with slightly modified ARM-PCR. Both of the initial two PCR rounds ran for approximately 11 cycles and employed TRBV1-TRBV30 forward primers alongside a C-beta reverse primer. TCRdb itself ran the multiplex PCR reads through MiXCR, one entry per CDR3 protein. The repertoire holds tens of thousands of distinct CDR3 sequences, with over 70% as singletons. Between about 20 and 30 mg of unsorted bulk tissue served as the source from which RNA and DNA were co-extracted. Material for sequencing was liver tumor tissue from sampling region 2. Noted subset: tumor region T2, inferior pole. All receptors come from a man in his forties with primary liver carcinoma and hepatitis B virus infection.

A remark on this clonotype: A read error may account for a junction end that differs from germline. The rearrangement uses TRBV12-3 or TRBV12-4 and TRBJ2-7, with D possibly being TRBD2 (6 bases). The CDR3 is made up of 15 amino acids. The CDR3 DNA reads as TGTGTCAGCACCTTAGACCTTCGGGGGACCTACGAGCAGTACTTC. This sequence encodes CVSTLDLRGTYEQYF.

With respect to this clonotype: One end of the junction is discordant with germline, which a read error may explain. The chain uses TRBV4-1 and TRBJ1-3, with D uncertain. Germline CDR1 is MGHRA and CDR2 is YSYEKL. The CDR3 covers 19 residues. In nucleotides, the CDR3 is TGCGCCAGCAGCCAGGCCGTATGGGGAACGCTACGGTCTGGAAACACCACATATTTT. Encoded protein: CASSQAVWGTLRSGNTTYF.

On this clonotype: Relative to the germline gene, one junction end is altered; a read error may explain this. The chain has TRBV29-1 and TRBJ2-5; possibly TRBD1 for D (6 bases). Germline lookup yields CDR1 SQVTM and CDR2 ANQGSEA. There are 15 residues in the CDR3. The CDR3 loop reads CSIGKQGGKQETHYF. The CDR3 coding sequence is TGCAGCATCGGTAAACAGGGTGGTAAGCAAGAGACCCACTACTTC.

The CDR3 loop is CSARTTRDFEQFF. The CDR3 nucleotides are TGCAGTGCCAGGACTACCCGCGACTTTGAGCAGTTCTTC. The rearrangement uses TRBV20-1 and TRBJ2-1; D is perhaps TRBD2 (6 bases). This CDR3 spans 13 amino acids. V was clipped by 6 bases and J by 9 bases, with 18 bases between them. Germline V gene data show CDR1 as DFQATT and CDR2 as SNEGSKA (reference sequence).

Worth noting for this clonotype: Since no conserved phenylalanine or tryptophan closes the CDR3, a read error is the likely cause. The chain recombines TRBV6-5 with TRBJ2-3; D unresolved. This CDR3 contains 15 residues. Germline V gene data show CDR1 as MNHEY and CDR2 as SVGAGI. In DNA form, the CDR3 reads TGTGCCAACAGTTACTCGACGGTAGCAGCGAGGCCGCAGTATTCT. It specifies CANSYSTVAARPQYS.

At least ten counts were recorded for this clonotype. This chain uses TRBV7-9 with TRBJ2-5; 7 nucleotides match TRBD2. The CDR3 consists of 10 residues. CDR1 and CDR2 (germline): SEHNR, FQNEAQ (reference sequence). The trim removed 11 bases at V and 3 bases at J, leaving 0 bases unmatched. CDR3 DNA: TGTGCCGCGGGGGAAGAGACCCAGTACTTC. Translating gives CAAGEETQYF.

This clonotype was recorded a few times. V is TRBV12-5 and J is TRBJ1-1, with a weak D call TRBD1 (5 bases). From germline, CDR1 is LGHNT and CDR2 FRNRAP. This CDR3 contains 12 residues. V shed 5 bases and J shed 8 bases, with 12 bases lying between them. Written as DNA, the CDR3 is TGTGCTAGTGGTCCTGGTGGACACGAAGCTTTCTTT. Its translation: CASGPGGHEAFF.

This chain joins TRBV28 and TRBJ2-3; 7 positions match TRBD2. This CDR3 spans 18 amino acids. V lost 8 bases and J lost 0; bases outside the gene matches: 17. Germline loops: CDR1 MDHEN, CDR2 SYDVKM. For the CDR3, the DNA is TGTGCCAGCGGTCAATGCGCGGGAGAGGCCCTGAGCACAGATACGCAGTATTTT. Residues: CASGQCAGEALSTDTQYF.

Notes on this clonotype: Relative to the germline gene, one junction end is altered; a read error may explain this. The V gene is TRBV7-9, the J gene TRBJ2-5; D gene unclear. The CDR3 has 13 amino acids. Germline CDR1 reads SEHNR; CDR2 reads FQNEAQ (reference sequence). CDR3 protein: CGSSLNVQEAQYF. The CDR3, as DNA: TGTGGCAGCAGCTTAAATGTACAAGAGGCCCAATACTTC.